Below are 27 T cell receptor beta chains sequenced from a single sample in a study of radiotherapy plus CTLA-4 blockade in lung cancer. TCRdb's table, derived via immunoSEQ multiplex PCR, lists solely in-frame clones and lacks some. This sample has some 110,000 clones, with around 85% found just once. Sequenced material: peripheral blood, taken from a patient treated with radiotherapy plus ipilimumab. The receptors stem from a human donor with non-small cell lung cancer that progressed on radiotherapy plus ipilimumab. Some clones in this sample may be carry-over from other donors' samples.

V is TRBV7-3 and J is TRBJ2-1, with D tentatively TRBD2 (5 bases). V was clipped by 2 bases and J by 3 bases, with 11 bases between them. The CDR3 covers 15 residues. Germline assignment: CDR1 SGHTA and CDR2 FQGTGA. The CDR3 nucleotides are TGTGCCAGCAGCTTAGGTGCGGGCATCTACAATGAGCAGTTCTTC. This encodes CASSLGAGIYNEQFF.

This chain joins TRBV7-3 and TRBJ1-1; D unclear. This CDR3 region has 13 residues. Germline CDR1 and CDR2: SGHTA and FQGTGA. V was pared by 0 bases and J by 1 base, with 3 bases between. CDR3 nucleotide sequence: TGTGCCAGCAGCTTAACGGCGAACACTGAAGCTTTCTTT. The encoded protein is CASSLTANTEAFF.

The chain uses TRBV11-2 and TRBJ2-1; 10 bases agree with TRBD2. The V and J ends lost 4 bases and 0 bases, in that order; junction bases with no gene match: 3. The CDR3 extends over 16 amino acids. Germline assignment: CDR1 SGHAT and CDR2 FQNNGV. The DNA for the CDR3 is TGTGCCAGCAGCTCGTCTAGCGGGGGCTCCTACAATGAGCAGTTCTTC. This gives the protein CASSSSSGGSYNEQFF. Full variable domain (rest looked up from reference TRBV11-2 and TRBJ2-1): EAGVAQSPRYKIIEKRQSVAFWCNPISGHATLYWYQQILGQGPKLLIQFQNNGVVDDSQLPKDRFSAERLKGVDSTLKIQPAKLEDSAVYLCASSSSSGGSYNEQFFGPGTRLTVL.

V and J are TRBV5-1 and TRBJ1-1; D perhaps matches TRBD1 (5 bases). Per the germline V gene, CDR1 is SGHRS and CDR2 is YFSETQ. Trimming took off 4 bases at V and 7 bases at J, with 11 bases between the two ends. This CDR3 spans 12 amino acids. The CDR3 loop reads CASSPFGGEAFF. DNA for the CDR3: TGCGCCAGCAGCCCTTTCGGGGGTGAAGCTTTCTTT.

V gene TRBV6-6 combines with J gene TRBJ1-6; D ambiguous. Germline V CDR1 and CDR2: MNHNY, SVGAGI (reference sequence). V lost 8 bases to trimming and J lost 9 bases, with 11 bases between them. There are 12 residues in the CDR3. CDR3 protein: CASEADGSPLHF. In DNA, the CDR3 is TGTGCCAGCGAAGCGGATGGTTCACCCCTCCACTTT.

The V gene is TRBV28, the J gene TRBJ2-3; possibly TRBD2 for D (6 bases). The CDR3 runs 16 residues. V dropped 5 bases and J dropped 1 base, with 16 bases sitting between them. Per the germline V gene, CDR1 is MDHEN and CDR2 is SYDVKM. This CDR3 reads CASSNPGEAGTDTQYF. The CDR3 DNA reads as TGTGCCAGCAGTAATCCCGGGGAGGCCGGCACAGATACGCAGTATTTT.

The V and J genes are TRBV9 and TRBJ2-7, with 9 bases matching TRBD1. With 2 bases clipped from V and 7 bases from J, the junction kept 10 bases outside the gene matches. CDR3 length: 15 residues. CDR1 is SGDLS and CDR2 is YYNGEE in the germline V gene. The CDR3 is CASSVEGDRDGEQYF. CDR3 in DNA: TGTGCCAGCAGCGTCGAAGGGGACAGGGATGGAGAGCAGTACTTC.

The chain combines TRBV5-1 with TRBJ1-1; 11 nucleotides line up with TRBD1. The germline gives CDR1 SGHRS, CDR2 YFSETQ. The junction had 3 bases not matched to a gene; V was cut back by 4 bases and J by 4 bases. The CDR3 is made up of 14 amino acids. The CDR3 DNA reads as TGCGCCAGCAGCCACGGGACAGGGGGCACTGAAGCTTTCTTT. Its protein product is CASSHGTGGTEAFF.

CDR3 amino acids: CASSRGGGIQPPLHF. CDR3 nucleotides: TGTGCCAGCAGCCGCGGGGGAGGTATCCAACCACCCCTCCACTTT. This chain uses TRBV6-5 with TRBJ1-6, with D maybe TRBD1 (5 bases). CDR3 length: 15 residues. V lost 6 bases and J lost 11, with 20 bases in between. CDR1 MNHEY and CDR2 SVGAGI come from the germline V gene.

In DNA, the CDR3 is TGTGCCAGCAGCTTCAGGGATGAAAAACTGTTTTTT. Translating it yields CASSFRDEKLFF. This chain joins TRBV13 and TRBJ1-4; D is perhaps TRBD1 (5 bases). Germline loops: CDR1 PRHDT, CDR2 FYEKMQ (reference sequence). V was trimmed by 3 bases and J by 6 bases, leaving 5 bases between them. The CDR3 sequence is 12 residues long.

This clone has just one count. Written as DNA, the CDR3 is TGCAGTGCTACTAGGCGTCGTGAGCAGTTCTTC. This encodes CSATRRREQFF. The chain recombines TRBV20-1 with TRBJ2-1; no clear D. With 4 bases removed from V and 9 bases from J, the gap between germline ends came to 10 bases. Germline values: CDR1 DFQATT, CDR2 SNEGSKA (reference sequence). The CDR3 sequence is 11 residues long.

Here the CDR3 reads CASSQTGLTEAFF. DNA for the CDR3: TGTGCCAGCAGCCAGACAGGGTTGACTGAAGCTTTCTTT. The V and J genes are TRBV7-9 and TRBJ1-1; the match to TRBD1 covers 7 bases. The germline gives CDR1 SEHNR, CDR2 FQNEAQ (reference sequence). CDR3 length: 13 residues. V lost 5 bases, J lost 5 bases, and 5 bases stayed unmatched.

This chain uses TRBV5-1 with TRBJ2-1; D perhaps matches TRBD2 (6 bases). Trimming left V 7 bases short and J 0 bases short, with 11 bases between. From germline, CDR1 is SGHRS and CDR2 YFSETQ. This CDR3 comprises 14 residues. CDR3 loop: CASLNGSSYNEQFF. CDR3 sequence (DNA): TGCGCCAGCCTAAACGGGAGCTCCTACAATGAGCAGTTCTTC.

V and J are TRBV7-3 and TRBJ2-1; TRBD1 matches 10 bases. Germline V lookup: CDR1 SGHTA, CDR2 FQGTGA. With V trimmed by 5 bases and J by 2 bases, 6 bases remained unmatched. The CDR3 consists of 16 residues. The CDR3: CASSPAGTGAYNEQFF. The CDR3 DNA sequence: TGTGCCAGCAGCCCTGCGGGGACAGGGGCCTACAATGAGCAGTTCTTC.

The V call is TRBV28, the J call TRBJ1-2; D gene uncertain. Germline CDR1 is MDHEN and CDR2 is SYDVKM. V lost 2 bases and J lost 2, with 15 bases in between. The CDR3 is 16 amino acids. CDR3 region: CASSLILIGSNYGYTF. The DNA of the CDR3 is TGTGCCAGCAGTTTAATTCTAATCGGATCGAACTATGGCTACACCTTC.

The V gene is TRBV7-2, the J gene TRBJ1-3; D not resolved. The V gene's germline CDR1 is SGHTA and CDR2 FQGNSA. The CDR3 totals 16 residues. Trimming shortened V by 5 bases and J by 4 bases, and 18 bases separated the two germline ends. The CDR3 sequence is CASSQSEWRVGNTIYF. In DNA, the CDR3 is TGTGCCAGCAGCCAAAGTGAATGGAGGGTGGGAAACACCATATATTTT.

This clone was detected only once. The chain combines TRBV7-3 with TRBJ2-7; D unresolved. This CDR3 contains 14 residues. The germline V and J ends were trimmed by 5 bases and 0 bases, with 11 bases remaining between them. Looked up from germline, CDR1 is SGHTA and CDR2 is FQGTGA. The DNA for the CDR3 is TGTGCCAGCAGCCTAAGACCGGCCTCCTACGAGCAGTACTTC. Translation: CASSLRPASYEQYF.

The chain combines TRBV5-1 with TRBJ1-5; 8 nucleotides line up with TRBD1. V shed 0 bases and J 7 bases; nucleotides not matched to a gene: 6. This CDR3 has 15 amino acids. Per germline, CDR1 SGHRS and CDR2 YFSETQ. The DNA of the CDR3 is TGCGCCAGCAGCTTGGGTCAGGGGGCGAGGCAGCCCCAGCATTTT. Its protein is CASSLGQGARQPQHF.

On this clone itself: The CDR3 does not close with the conserved phenylalanine or tryptophan, likely indicating a read error. It is unclear where the CDR3 begins or ends on the DNA, so no DNA is shown, and the CDR3 is as TCRdb lists it. V usage is TRBV2 and J usage is TRBJ1-4; TRBD1 is the table's D call, not checked against the DNA. The germline V gene has CDR1 SNHLY and CDR2 FYNNEI. The CDR3 has 12 residues if both end residues are counted. CDR3 loop: CASRDGGGPYKV.

The V gene is TRBV27, the J gene TRBJ2-7, with a weak D call TRBD2 (6 bases). The CDR3 sequence is 14 residues long. V lost 8 bases to trimming and J lost 3 bases, with 17 bases between them. CDR1 and CDR2 (germline): MNHEY, SMNVEV (reference sequence). The CDR3 loop reads CASRPIGSHYEQYF. CDR3 nucleotide sequence: TGTGCCAGCCGACCTATCGGGAGCCACTACGAGCAGTACTTC.

The rearrangement links TRBV19 to TRBJ2-7; D remains ambiguous. Trimming took 6 bases from V and 0 from J, leaving 9 bases between them. The germline V gene encodes CDR1 LNHDA and CDR2 SQIVND (reference sequence). The CDR3 has 13 amino acids. The CDR3 nucleotides read TGTGCCAGTAGCCCGGCCAGCTCCTACGAGCAGTACTTC. It translates to CASSPASSYEQYF.

CDR3 protein: CASTYIRENEQYF. In DNA, the CDR3 is TGTGCCAGCACCTACATCAGGGAGAACGAGCAGTACTTC. The rearrangement uses TRBV2 and TRBJ2-7; D is possibly TRBD1 or TRBD2 (5 bases each). CDR3 length: 13 residues. Deletions cut 7 bases from V and 5 bases from J, with 15 bases between. Germline V gene data show CDR1 as SNHLY and CDR2 as FYNNEI.

The genes are TRBV5-1 and TRBJ1-6; D is unresolved. Germline CDR1 is SGHRS and CDR2 is YFSETQ. V gave up 0 bases and J gave up 3 bases, with 13 bases separating them. There are 17 residues in the CDR3. This CDR3 reads CASSLEDRALYNSPLHF. CDR3 nucleotides: TGCGCCAGCAGCTTGGAGGATCGGGCCCTCTATAATTCACCCCTCCACTTT.

The chain links TRBV5-1 to TRBJ2-3, with 10 bases lining up with TRBD1. The V segment lost 4 bases and the J segment 0 bases; nucleotides outside the gene matches: 5. This CDR3 comprises 16 residues. Looked up from germline, CDR1 is SGHRS and CDR2 is YFSETQ. CDR3 nucleotide sequence: TGCGCCAGCAGCCTAGGACAGGGGGATAGCACAGATACGCAGTATTTT. This sequence encodes CASSLGQGDSTDTQYF.

The V call is TRBV5-4, the J call TRBJ2-3; 8 bases map to TRBD1. J was trimmed by 2 bases and V by 4 bases; bases with no gene match: 6. This CDR3 has 15 amino acids. Germline V gene lookup returns CDR1 SGHNT and CDR2 YYREEE (reference sequence). In DNA, the CDR3 is TGTGCCAGCAGCGTGGACAGGGCCAACACAGATACGCAGTATTTT. Amino acids: CASSVDRANTDTQYF. Drawing the rest from reference TRBV5-4 and TRBJ2-3, the complete variable domain is ETGVTQSPTHLIKTRGQQVTLRCSSQSGHNTVSWYQQALGQGPQFIFQYYREEENGRGNFPPRFSGLQFPNYSSELNVNALELDDSALYLCASSVDRANTDTQYFGPGTRLTVL.

Comment on this clone: At one end, the junction sequence differs from germline, possibly due to a read error. This specimen includes other DNA sequences encoding the same CDR3. The rearrangement joins TRBV5-1 to TRBJ2-7; a weak D match, TRBD1 (5 bases). CDR3 size: 16 residues. Germline loops: CDR1 SGHRS, CDR2 YFSETQ. Here the CDR3 reads CASSPEGDSFGSEQYF. CDR3 bases: TGCGCCAGCAGCCCGGAAGGAGACAGCTTCGGGTCCGAGCAGTACTTT. Full variable domain (outside the CDR3, taken from reference TRBV5-1 and TRBJ2-7): KAGVTQTPRYLIKTRGQQVTLSCSPISGHRSVSWYQQTPGQGLQFLFEYFSETQRNKGNFPGRFSGRQFSNSRSEMNVSTLELGDSALYLCASSPEGDSFGSEQYFGPGTRLTVT.

This chain links TRBV5-1 with TRBJ2-1, with D tentatively TRBD2 (5 bases). The CDR3 is made up of 16 amino acids. Germline loops: CDR1 SGHRS, CDR2 YFSETQ. Deletions cut 5 bases from V and 4 bases from J, with 19 bases between. The DNA of the CDR3 is TGCGCCAGCAGTTCCCAGGCGGGCGCGTCTTACAATGAGCAGTTCTTC. It codes for CASSSQAGASYNEQFF.